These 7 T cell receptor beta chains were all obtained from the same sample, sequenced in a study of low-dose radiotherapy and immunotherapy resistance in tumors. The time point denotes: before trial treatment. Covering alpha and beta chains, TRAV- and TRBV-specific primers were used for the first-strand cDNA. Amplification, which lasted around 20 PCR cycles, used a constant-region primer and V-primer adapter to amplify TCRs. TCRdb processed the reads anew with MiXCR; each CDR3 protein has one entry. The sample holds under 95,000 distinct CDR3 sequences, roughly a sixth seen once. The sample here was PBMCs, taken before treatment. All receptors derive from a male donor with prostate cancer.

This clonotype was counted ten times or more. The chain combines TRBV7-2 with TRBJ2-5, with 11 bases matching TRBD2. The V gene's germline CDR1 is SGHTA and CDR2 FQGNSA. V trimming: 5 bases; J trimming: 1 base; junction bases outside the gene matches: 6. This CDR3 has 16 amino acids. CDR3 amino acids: CASSTRLAGIQETQYF. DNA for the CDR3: TGTGCCAGCAGCACCCGACTAGCGGGGATCCAAGAGACCCAGTACTTC.

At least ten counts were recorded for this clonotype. The CDR3 coding sequence is TGTGCCAGCCTAGCGGACTCGCCTCTTCTGGCAGATACGCAGTATTTT. This codes for CASLADSPLLADTQYF. The chain employs TRBV6-2 or TRBV6-3 and TRBJ2-3; TRBD2 aligns across 7 bases. Germline lookup yields CDR1 MNHEY and CDR2 SVGEGT. The CDR3 length is 16 residues. Trimming cost V 8 bases and J 4 bases; bases outside gene matches: 15.

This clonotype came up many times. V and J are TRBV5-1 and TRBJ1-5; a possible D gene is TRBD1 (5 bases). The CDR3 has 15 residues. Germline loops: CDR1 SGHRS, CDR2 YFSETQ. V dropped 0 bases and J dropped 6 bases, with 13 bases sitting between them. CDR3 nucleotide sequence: TGCGCCAGCAGCTTGGATCCGGGGCGCGGTCAGCCCCAGCATTTT. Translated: CASSLDPGRGQPQHF.

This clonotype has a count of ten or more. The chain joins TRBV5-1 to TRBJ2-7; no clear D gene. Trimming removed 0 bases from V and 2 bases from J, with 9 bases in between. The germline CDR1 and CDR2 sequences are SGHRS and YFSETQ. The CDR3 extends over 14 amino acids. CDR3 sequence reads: CASSLEQYTYEQYF. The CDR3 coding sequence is TGCGCCAGCAGCTTGGAGCAATACACCTACGAGCAGTACTTC.

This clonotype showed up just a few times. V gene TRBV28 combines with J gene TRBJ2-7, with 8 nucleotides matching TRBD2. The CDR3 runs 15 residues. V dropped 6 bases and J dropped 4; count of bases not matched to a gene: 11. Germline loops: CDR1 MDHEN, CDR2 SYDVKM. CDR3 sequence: CASSQRVAGSYEQYF. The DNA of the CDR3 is TGTGCCAGCAGCCAGCGGGTAGCGGGATCGTACGAGCAGTACTTC.

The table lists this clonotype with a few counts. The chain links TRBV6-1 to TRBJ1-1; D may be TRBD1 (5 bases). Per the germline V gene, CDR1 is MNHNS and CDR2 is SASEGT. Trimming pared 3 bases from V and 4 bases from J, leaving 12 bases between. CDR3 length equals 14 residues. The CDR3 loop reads CASSEGDEGTEAFF. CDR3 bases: TGTGCCAGCAGTGAGGGGGACGAAGGCACTGAAGCTTTCTTT.

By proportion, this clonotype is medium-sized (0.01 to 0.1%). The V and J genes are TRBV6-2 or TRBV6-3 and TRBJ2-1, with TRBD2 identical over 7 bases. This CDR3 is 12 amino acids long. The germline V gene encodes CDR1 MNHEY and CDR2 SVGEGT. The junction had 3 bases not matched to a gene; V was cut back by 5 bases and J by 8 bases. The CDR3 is CASSGGGDEQFF. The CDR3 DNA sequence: TGTGCCAGCAGTGGGGGAGGGGATGAGCAGTTCTTC.